The following is a T cell receptor beta chain sequence with its context. Its cognate antigen is unknown. With 60 Vbeta and 13 Jbeta primers, the PCR was carried out. The table came from immunoSEQ multiplex PCR; TCRdb's copy has only in-frame clones and leaves some out. The table has some 150,000 clones, around 70% seen once. The entry originates in a study of cytomegalovirus exposure and HLA in healthy donors. The wider study: Across 300 to 400 genotyped donors, more than 75% landed in the Caucasian-associated ancestry cluster. Overall study findings and caveats: Association of a missense DCLRE1C variant with TCR beta V- and J-gene trimming was reported in a later analysis. A list of 150 to 200 TCR beta chains associated with cytomegalovirus was given.

Losses at the gene ends were 5 bases for V and 5 bases for J; bases not matched to a gene: 10. Germline-derived CDR1 and CDR2 are SEHNR and FQNEAQ (reference sequence). This CDR3 spans 17 amino acids. Sequenced sample: PBMCs. The TCR comes from a woman aged 30 to 39 in good health and CMV-seronegative. V gene TRBV7-9 combines with J gene TRBJ2-7; 15 positions agree with TRBD2. CDR3 protein: CASSPRGGLAGGNEQYF. The CDR3 bases are TGTGCCAGCAGCCCCCGAGGGGGACTAGCGGGAGGCAACGAGCAGTACTTC.